These 17 T cell receptor beta chains were all obtained from the same sample, sequenced in a study of cytotoxic CD8 clonotypes in ibrutinib-treated CLL. Assay: immunoSEQ multiplex PCR; the TCRdb copy retains only in-frame clones and omits some. Of approximately 320,000 clones in the sample, about 64% were seen once. The starting material was PBMCs, obtained after 36 months of ibrutinib treatment. The receptors shown here come from a human donor with chronic lymphocytic leukemia.

CDR3 nucleotide sequence: TGTGCCAGCAGCTTAGGACGGGGTCGGACAGGGAGCACTGAAGCTTTCTTT. The encoded protein is CASSLGRGRTGSTEAFF. This rearrangement joins TRBV7-9 to TRBJ1-1; 8 bases align to TRBD1. The CDR3 runs 17 residues. Germline CDR1 SEHNR, CDR2 FQNEAQ (reference sequence). Unmatched junction bases numbered 11, after V lost 1 base and J lost 4 bases.

This clone was picked up one time. V usage is TRBV28 and J usage is TRBJ2-7; D perhaps matches TRBD2 (7 bases). In germline, CDR1 is MDHEN, CDR2 SYDVKM. The CDR3 is made up of 14 amino acids. Trimming cost V 6 bases and J 0 bases, with 12 bases left between them. The CDR3 here is CASRQGGSSYEQYF. The CDR3 nucleotides read TGTGCCAGCAGACAGGGAGGGAGCTCCTACGAGCAGTACTTC.

The CDR3 DNA reads TGCAGCGTTGAAGATGTAAGGGGAACTAATGAAAAACTGTTTTTT. Translating it yields CSVEDVRGTNEKLFF. The chain employs TRBV29-1 and TRBJ1-4; D might be TRBD1 (5 bases). Trimming removed 0 bases from V and 1 base from J, with 9 bases in between. This CDR3 has 15 amino acids. The germline CDR1 and CDR2 sequences are SQVTM and ANQGSEA.

V usage is TRBV21-1 and J usage is TRBJ2-7; the table's D call TRBD1 went unverified against the DNA. TRBV21-1 is a pseudogene locus. The CDR3 runs 14 residues. The CDR3 loop is CASSTPGPPFEQYF. The CDR3, as DNA: TGTGCCAGCAGCACCCCAGGGCCGCCTTTCGAGCAGTACTTC.

The chain uses TRBV5-3 and TRBJ1-1, with D possibly being TRBD1 (5 bases). TRBV5-3 falls under the ORF class, with uncertain function. CDR3 length equals 16 residues. Trimming removed 4 bases from V and 4 bases from J, with 20 bases in between. In DNA, the CDR3 is TGTGCCAGAAGCCCCCGTTCAGGCCAGGGAATCACTGAAGCTTTCTTT. Translated, it gives CARSPRSGQGITEAFF.

The chain couples TRBV7-2 to TRBJ2-7, with D tentatively TRBD1 (6 bases). CDR1 and CDR2 (germline): SGHTA, FQGNSA. The CDR3 spans 14 residues. The V and J ends lost 0 bases and 7 bases respectively, with 13 bases between them. Here the CDR3 DNA reads TGTGCCAGCAGCTTAGCGGGGACACCTGGGGAGCAGTACTTC. Its translation is CASSLAGTPGEQYF.

This clone showed up just a few times. The rearrangement links TRBV28 to TRBJ1-1, with D perhaps TRBD1 (5 bases). Trimming took 5 bases from V and 4 from J, leaving 8 bases between them. This CDR3 spans 12 amino acids. Germline-derived CDR1 and CDR2 are MDHEN and SYDVKM. DNA for the CDR3: TGTGCCAGCAGTAACAGGATCACTGAAGCTTTCTTT. Protein: CASSNRITEAFF.

The chain carries TRBV28 and TRBJ1-5; D possibly corresponds to TRBD1 (5 bases). In germline, CDR1 is MDHEN, CDR2 SYDVKM. Trimming shortened V by 7 bases and J by 3 bases, and 13 bases separated the two germline ends. This CDR3 spans 14 amino acids. The DNA of the CDR3 is TGTGCCAGCAACCAGGGACGGCTCAATCAGCCCCAGCATTTT. Protein: CASNQGRLNQPQHF.

The gene calls are TRBV9 and TRBJ2-5, with D possibly being TRBD2 (7 bases). This CDR3 is 15 amino acids long. With 2 bases removed from V and 1 base from J, the gap between germline ends came to 12 bases. Per the germline V gene, CDR1 is SGDLS and CDR2 is YYNGEE. The CDR3 sequence is CASSVRGGTQETQYF. The DNA of the CDR3 is TGTGCCAGCAGCGTGAGGGGGGGTACCCAAGAGACCCAGTACTTC. Variable domain in full (rest from reference TRBV9 and TRBJ2-5): DSGVTQTPKHLITATGQRVTLRCSPRSGDLSVYWYQQSLDQGLQFLIQYYNGEERAKGNILERFSAQQFPDLHSELNLSSLELGDSALYFCASSVRGGTQETQYFGPGTRLLVL.

The table lists this clone with a few counts. V is TRBV18 and J is TRBJ2-7; D ambiguous. Between the trimmed V and J ends, which lost 3 bases and 4 bases, there was a span of 10 bases. The CDR3 extends over 13 amino acids. Germline V CDR1 and CDR2: KGHSH, LQKENI. The CDR3 DNA reads as TGTGCCAGCTCACCCCCCATCGGGTACGAGCAGTACTTC. It encodes CASSPPIGYEQYF.

This clone has just one count. The V call is TRBV28, the J call TRBJ1-5; perhaps TRBD1 as D (5 bases). Germline V gene lookup returns CDR1 MDHEN and CDR2 SYDVKM. This CDR3 contains 16 residues. V lost 1 base and J 2 bases, leaving 12 bases between the germline ends. CDR3 DNA: TGTGCCAGCAGTTTATTCCGCAGGGTTGGCAATCAGCCCCAGCATTTT. Translation: CASSLFRRVGNQPQHF.

This chain connects TRBV5-1 to TRBJ2-2; D might be TRBD1 (5 bases). The CDR3 is made up of 15 amino acids. V lost 0 bases and J lost 1, with 7 bases in between. Germline CDR1 reads SGHRS; CDR2 reads YFSETQ. CDR3 nucleotides: TGCGCCAGCAGCTTGGATGGACAGAACACCGGGGAGCTGTTTTTT. This sequence encodes CASSLDGQNTGELFF.

The gene calls are TRBV18 and TRBJ1-5, with 9 bases aligning to TRBD1. This CDR3 has 20 amino acids. V lost 0 bases, J lost 1 base, and 13 bases stayed unmatched. From germline, CDR1 is KGHSH and CDR2 LQKENI. The DNA of the CDR3 is TGTGCCAGCTCACCACCCTACGGAAAACAGACAGGGGGGAGCAATCAGCCCCAGCATTTT. As protein: CASSPPYGKQTGGSNQPQHF.

The rearrangement joins TRBV29-1 to TRBJ2-3, with a possible D match to TRBD2 (5 bases). The CDR3 spans 18 residues. Per the germline V gene, CDR1 is SQVTM and CDR2 is ANQGSEA. V lost 0 bases and J lost 10, with 29 bases in between. Here the CDR3 reads CSVEELATTTRRFRAQYF. CDR3 in DNA: TGCAGCGTTGAAGAACTGGCCACGACGACCCGGAGGTTCCGCGCGCAGTATTTT.

This clone was picked up a small number of times. The rearrangement joins TRBV18 to TRBJ2-7; D is tentatively TRBD1 or TRBD2 (5 bases each). Germline V gives CDR1 KGHSH, CDR2 LQKENI. The ends were cut back, 6 bases at V and 5 bases at J, with 8 bases in the middle. This CDR3 region has 11 residues. This CDR3 reads CASSQGDEQYF. In DNA, the CDR3 is TGTGCCAGCTCCCAGGGAGACGAGCAGTACTTC.

In this sample, this clone turned up a few times. J is TRBJ1-6 and V is TRBV7-2; tentatively, D is TRBD1 (5 bases). CDR3 size: 14 residues. Trimming left V 4 bases short and J 12 bases short, with 16 bases between. CDR1 and CDR2 from the germline V gene are SGHTA and FQGNSA. In DNA, the CDR3 is TGTGCCAGCAGCTCGGACATGGCCAAGGGACCCCTCCACTTT. Residues: CASSSDMAKGPLHF.

This CDR3 reads CASSEPLAGLGTQYF. CDR3 nucleotides: TGTGCCAGCAGCGAGCCGCTAGCGGGTTTGGGGACCCAGTACTTC. This chain links TRBV5-6 with TRBJ2-5; 8 nucleotides align to TRBD2. CDR3 length equals 15 residues. Unmatched junction bases numbered 12, after V lost 4 bases and J lost 7 bases. CDR1 SGHDT and CDR2 YYEEEE come from the germline V gene.